This TCR beta chain was sequenced for a study of T-cell reconstitution after alpha-beta-depleted transplantation in children. Trimming took 4 bases from V and 4 from J; bases not matched to a gene: 7. In germline, CDR1 is SGHRS, CDR2 YFSETQ. There are 15 residues in the CDR3. Preparation of the TCRbeta library was carried out with unique molecular identifiers. TCRdb redid the calling of the PCR reads with MiXCR, one entry per CDR3 protein. The sample shows 450,000 to 600,000 distinct CDR3 sequences, around 17% of them seen only once. The rearrangement links TRBV5-1 to TRBJ2-1; 8 positions agree with TRBD1. The sequencing used PBMCs from the stem cell graft donor, collected from the stem cell graft. This receptor was identified in a human donor who donated a stem cell graft to a child with acute lymphoblastic leukemia. The chain's CDR3 is CASSPGDRSYNEQFF. The CDR3 coding sequence is TGCGCCAGCAGCCCAGGGGACAGGTCATACAATGAGCAGTTCTTC.